This T cell receptor (beta chain) came from a study of early T cells in non-severe SARS-CoV-2 infection (dated by TCRdb to 2020 to 2022). As for the study more broadly: Because TCR sequencing was done on bulk RNA from unsorted whole blood, the alpha and beta chains could not be paired.

Library prep was done by 5' RACE. The sequencing machine was a NextSeq 500. The TCR library protocol attached unique molecular identifiers to individual cDNA molecules to correct for sequencing error and PCR bias. Sequencing covered both TCR alpha and beta chains, and within each sample the abundances of alpha and beta sequences were tightly co-correlated. In the original analysis: Decombinator V4 was used to annotate the V gene, J gene and CDR3 of the TCR sequences. Expanded TCRs were defined as changing significantly between any two time points under a Poisson model with p below 0.0001. TCR abundances were normalised to the total number of TCRs sequenced per sample and were expressed as counts per million. MAIT TCRs were defined by TRAV1-2 paired with TRAJ12, TRAJ20 or TRAJ33, and iNKT TCRs by TRAV10 paired with TRAJ18. VDJdb, accessed 1 November 2021, was searched for CMV, EBV and SARS-CoV-2 annotated TCRs, with TCRs annotated for multiple antigens excluded. In-frame beta chains were kept once TCRdb had trimmed the public reads at Q25 with fastp and called clones with MiXCR. Rows merge per CDR3 protein into single entries with the most common DNA and genes. TCRdb, not the authors, supplied the V and J calls. Across this sample there are 69,000 or so distinct CDR3 sequences, with less than 15% seen only once. Approximately 5.2% of the sample belongs to the ten largest clones.

Study-wide findings and limitations: VDJdb matching was skewed toward anti-spike CD8 responses and likely underestimated virus-specific expansions by missing private and CD4 specificities.

From its cysteine to its phenylalanine, the CDR3 spans 13 amino acids. Here the CDR3 DNA is all that survives: 39 bases in frame from base 1. Trimming removed 6 bases from V and 4 bases from J, leaving 15 bases between the germline ends. The germline V gene (reference sequence) supplies CDR1 DFQATT and CDR2 SNEGSKA. A case-control design nested within a healthcare worker cohort in London, UK, was used, with weekly nasopharyngeal swab PCR tests and blood sampling performed. Healthcare workers were enrolled in the week of the UK lockdown, from 23 to 31 March 2020, and were followed every week for up to about 16 weeks. There are many counts of this clonotype. The specificity of this receptor is unknown. No quality values exist for individual bases; no much larger clone is one base distant.

The receptor's source is an adult who was a healthcare worker with PCR-confirmed SARS-CoV-2 infection or an uninfected control (not recorded which). The rearrangement combines TRBV20-1 with TRBJ2-5; perhaps TRBD2 is the D gene, with 7 bases matching. Sequencing was carried out using whole blood. The CDR3 in this case is CSAPGVAGETQYF. The DNA reads as follows: TGCAGTGCCCCAGGGGTAGCGGGAGAGACCCAGTACTTC.